This TCR beta chain was retrieved from a study of cytomegalovirus exposure and HLA in healthy donors. The PCR contained 60 Vbeta and 13 Jbeta primers. Libraries were prepared by immunoSEQ multiplex PCR; TCRdb keeps only in-frame clonotypes and omits some of them. The sample yields about 210,000 clones, 81% seen once. Germline CDR1 and CDR2: MGHRA and YSYEKL. Unmatched junction bases numbered 3, after V lost 2 bases and J lost 2 bases. The CDR3 runs 16 residues. This receptor was taken from a man in his forties in good health and CMV-seropositive. The sequencing input was PBMCs. The rearrangement uses TRBV4-1 and TRBJ2-7; TRBD2 aligns across 13 bases. CDR3 sequence (DNA): TGCGCCAGCAGCCAACCGACTAGCGGGAGGACCTACGAGCAGTACTTC. Protein: CASSQPTSGRTYEQYF.